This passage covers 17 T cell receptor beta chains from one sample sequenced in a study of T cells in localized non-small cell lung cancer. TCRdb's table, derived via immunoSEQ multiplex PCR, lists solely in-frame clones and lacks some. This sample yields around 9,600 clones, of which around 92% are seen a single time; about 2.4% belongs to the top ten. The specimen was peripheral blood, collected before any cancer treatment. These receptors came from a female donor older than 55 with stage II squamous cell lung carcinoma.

CDR3 protein: CATGLARHTQYF. CDR3 nucleotides: TGTGCCACGGGACTAGCGCGGCATACGCAGTATTTT. The chain couples TRBV19 to TRBJ2-3, with 10 bases lining up with TRBD2. The CDR3 has 12 residues. In germline, CDR1 is LNHDA, CDR2 SQIVND (reference sequence). V dropped 10 bases and J dropped 7; count of bases not matched to a gene: 5.

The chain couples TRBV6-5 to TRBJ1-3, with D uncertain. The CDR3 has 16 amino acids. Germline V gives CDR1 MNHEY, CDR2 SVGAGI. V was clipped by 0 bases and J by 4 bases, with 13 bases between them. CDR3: CASSYSMRSRGNTIYF. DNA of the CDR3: TGTGCCAGCAGTTACTCGATGCGCTCGAGAGGAAACACCATATATTTT.

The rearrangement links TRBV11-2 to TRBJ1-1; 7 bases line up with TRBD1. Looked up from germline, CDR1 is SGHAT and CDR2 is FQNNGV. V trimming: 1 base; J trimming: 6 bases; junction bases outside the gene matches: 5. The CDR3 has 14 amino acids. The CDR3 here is CASSLGPRGPEAFF. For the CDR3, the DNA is TGTGCCAGCAGCTTAGGGCCGAGGGGGCCTGAAGCTTTCTTT.

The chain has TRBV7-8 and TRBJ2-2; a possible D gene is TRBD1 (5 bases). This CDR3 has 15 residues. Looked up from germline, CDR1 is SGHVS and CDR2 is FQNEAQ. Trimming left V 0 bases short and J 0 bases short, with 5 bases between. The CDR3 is CASSLAGANTGELFF. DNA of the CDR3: TGTGCCAGCAGCTTAGCAGGGGCGAACACCGGGGAGCTGTTTTTT.

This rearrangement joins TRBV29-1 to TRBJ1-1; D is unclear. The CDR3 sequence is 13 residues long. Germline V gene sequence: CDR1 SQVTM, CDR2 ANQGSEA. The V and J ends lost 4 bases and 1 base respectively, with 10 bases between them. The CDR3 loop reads CSVAKMQNTEAFF. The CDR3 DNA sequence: TGCAGCGTTGCCAAGATGCAGAACACTGAAGCTTTCTTT.

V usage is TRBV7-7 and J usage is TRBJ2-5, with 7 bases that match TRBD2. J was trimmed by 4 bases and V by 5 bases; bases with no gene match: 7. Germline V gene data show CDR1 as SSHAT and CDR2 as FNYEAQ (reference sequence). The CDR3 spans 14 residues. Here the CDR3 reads CASSPSGVGETQYF. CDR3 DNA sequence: TGTGCCAGCAGCCCAAGCGGGGTGGGAGAGACCCAGTACTTC.

CDR3 region: CASSSQETQYF. The CDR3 DNA reads TGTGCCAGCAGCAGTCAAGAGACCCAGTACTTC. The chain combines TRBV9 with TRBJ2-5, with D uncertain. With 4 bases removed from V and 2 bases from J, the gap between germline ends came to 3 bases. Germline lookup yields CDR1 SGDLS and CDR2 YYNGEE. CDR3 length: 11 residues. The full variable domain, completed using reference TRBV9 and TRBJ2-5, is DSGVTQTPKHLITATGQRVTLRCSPRSGDLSVYWYQQSLDQGLQFLIQYYNGEERAKGNILERFSAQQFPDLHSELNLSSLELGDSALYFCASSSQETQYFGPGTRLLVL.

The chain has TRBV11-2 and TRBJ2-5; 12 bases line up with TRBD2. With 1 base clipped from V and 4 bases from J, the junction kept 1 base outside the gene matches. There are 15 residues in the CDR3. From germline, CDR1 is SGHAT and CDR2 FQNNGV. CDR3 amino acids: CASSLASGGGETQYF. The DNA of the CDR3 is TGTGCCAGCAGCTTAGCTAGCGGGGGGGGAGAGACCCAGTACTTC. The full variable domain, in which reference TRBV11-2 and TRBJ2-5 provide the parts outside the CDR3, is EAGVAQSPRYKIIEKRQSVAFWCNPISGHATLYWYQQILGQGPKLLIQFQNNGVVDDSQLPKDRFSAERLKGVDSTLKIQPAKLEDSAVYLCASSLASGGGETQYFGPGTRLLVL.

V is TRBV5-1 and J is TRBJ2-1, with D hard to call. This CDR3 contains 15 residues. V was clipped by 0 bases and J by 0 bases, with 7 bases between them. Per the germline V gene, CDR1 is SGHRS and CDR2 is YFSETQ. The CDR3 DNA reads TGCGCCAGCAGCTTGGGCCAGAGCTCCTACAATGAGCAGTTCTTC. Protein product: CASSLGQSSYNEQFF.

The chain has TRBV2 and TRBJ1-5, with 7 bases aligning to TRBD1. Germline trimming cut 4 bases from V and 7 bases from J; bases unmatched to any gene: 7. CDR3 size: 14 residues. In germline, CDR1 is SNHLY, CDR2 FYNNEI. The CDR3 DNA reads TGTGCCAGCAGTGTAAACACAGGGGACCAGCCCCAGCATTTT. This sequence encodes CASSVNTGDQPQHF.

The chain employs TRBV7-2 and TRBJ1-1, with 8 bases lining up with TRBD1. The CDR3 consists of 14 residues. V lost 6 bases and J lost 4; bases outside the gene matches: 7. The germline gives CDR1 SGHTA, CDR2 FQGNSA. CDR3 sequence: CASRPRGLGTEAFF. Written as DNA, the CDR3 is TGTGCCAGCAGACCCAGGGGGCTTGGCACTGAAGCTTTCTTT.

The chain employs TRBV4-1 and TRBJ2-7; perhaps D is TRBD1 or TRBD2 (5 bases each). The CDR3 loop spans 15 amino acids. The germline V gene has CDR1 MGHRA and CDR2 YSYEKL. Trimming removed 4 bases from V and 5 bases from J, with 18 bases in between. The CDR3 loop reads CASSRGTSGTDEQYF. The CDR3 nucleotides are TGCGCCAGCAGCCGAGGGACGTCCGGGACGGACGAGCAGTACTTC.

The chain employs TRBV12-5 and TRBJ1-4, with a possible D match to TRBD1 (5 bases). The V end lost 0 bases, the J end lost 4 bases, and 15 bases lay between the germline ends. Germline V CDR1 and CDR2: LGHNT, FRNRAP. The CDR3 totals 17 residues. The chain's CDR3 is CASGLVLDSSLNEKLFF. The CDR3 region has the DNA TGTGCTAGTGGTTTGGTACTAGACAGCTCTCTTAATGAAAAACTGTTTTTT. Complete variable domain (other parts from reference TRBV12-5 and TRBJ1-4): DARVTQTPRHKVTEMGQEVTMRCQPILGHNTVFWYRQTMMQGLELLAYFRNRAPLDDSGMPKDRFSAEMPDATLATLKIQPSEPRDSAVYFCASGLVLDSSLNEKLFFGSGTQLSVL.

Written as DNA, the CDR3 is TGTGCCAGCAGTTTATTCCCTCAATCCAATGAAAAACTGTTTTTT. It encodes CASSLFPQSNEKLFF. The chain links TRBV27 to TRBJ1-4, with D uncertain. The CDR3 totals 15 residues. V was shortened by 1 base and J by 5 bases, with 11 bases between the two germline ends. Per germline, CDR1 MNHEY and CDR2 SMNVEV (reference sequence).

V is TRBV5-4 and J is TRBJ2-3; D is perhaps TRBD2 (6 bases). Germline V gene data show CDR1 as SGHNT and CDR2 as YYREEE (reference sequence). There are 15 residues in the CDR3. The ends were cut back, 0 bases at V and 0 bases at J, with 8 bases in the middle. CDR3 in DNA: TGTGCCAGCAGCTTGGGGGCGGGAAGCACAGATACGCAGTATTTT. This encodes CASSLGAGSTDTQYF.

CDR3 coding DNA: TGTGCCAGCAGTTCTGACCCGGGACCGTTTACGAGCACAGATACGCAGTATTTT. Protein product: CASSSDPGPFTSTDTQYF. This sequence joins TRBV5-8 and TRBJ2-3; D is tentatively TRBD1 or TRBD2 (5 bases each). V was trimmed by 5 bases and J by 0 bases, leaving 22 bases between them. The CDR3 is 18 residues long. Germline CDR1 SGHTS, CDR2 YDEGEE.

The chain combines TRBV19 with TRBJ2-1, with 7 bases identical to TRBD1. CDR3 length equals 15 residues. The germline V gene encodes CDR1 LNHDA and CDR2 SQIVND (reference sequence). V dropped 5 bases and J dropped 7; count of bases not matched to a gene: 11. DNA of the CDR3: TGTGCCAGTAGTGGGGGACAGACATTGAGGAATGAGCAGTTCTTC. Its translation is CASSGGQTLRNEQFF.